Following are 12 T cell receptor beta chains from one sample sequenced in a study of blood T cell repertoires in COVID-19. The repertoire was sequenced with immunoSEQ multiplex PCR; TCRdb's copy has only in-frame clones and lacks some. The sample has about 99,000 clones; over 80% are singletons. Sequenced: peripheral blood. These receptors originate from a man aged 70-80 years with active or convalescent COVID-19.

The chain joins TRBV18 to TRBJ1-3; 9 bases are a match to TRBD1. From germline, CDR1 is KGHSH and CDR2 LQKENI. The CDR3 is 17 residues long. The V gene end was trimmed by 4 bases and the J gene end by 2 bases; junction bases not matched to a gene: 9. CDR3 loop: CASSLNGQGSPGNTIYF. In DNA form, the CDR3 reads TGTGCCAGCTCACTTAACGGACAGGGGAGCCCTGGAAACACCATATATTTT.

The genes are TRBV30 and TRBJ1-1; D remains ambiguous. The CDR3 has 15 residues. The V end was cut by 2 bases, the J end by 5 bases, with 18 bases between. The germline gives CDR1 GTSNPN, CDR2 SVGIG (reference sequence). The CDR3 is CAWSPPGPSGTEAFF. For the CDR3, the DNA is TGTGCCTGGAGTCCCCCCGGGCCAAGCGGGACTGAAGCTTTCTTT.

For this clone: Other nucleotide sequences in the sample specify the same CDR3. J is TRBJ1-5 and V is TRBV30; weak D call: TRBD1 (6 bases). Trimming stripped 0 bases from V and 7 bases from J, with 10 bases between. CDR1 and CDR2 from the germline V gene are GTSNPN and SVGIG (reference sequence). This CDR3 contains 13 residues. CDR3 DNA: TGTGCCTGGAGTGTAGGGGGGGGCCAGCCCCAGCATTTT. It translates to CAWSVGGGQPQHF.

This clone has a single count. V gene TRBV4-2 combines with J gene TRBJ1-3, with D maybe TRBD1 (5 bases). Trimming pared 4 bases from V and 0 bases from J, leaving 16 bases between. The V gene's germline CDR1 is LGHNA and CDR2 YNFKEQ. The CDR3 extends over 17 amino acids. This CDR3 reads CASSRLGGGNSGNTIYF. The CDR3 DNA reads as TGTGCCAGCAGCCGACTTGGGGGGGGAAACTCTGGAAACACCATATATTTT.

This clone was seen only once. The chain couples TRBV28 to TRBJ2-3; D unresolved. Germline V gene sequence: CDR1 MDHEN, CDR2 SYDVKM. The CDR3 extends over 15 amino acids. With 5 bases removed from V and 3 bases from J, the gap between germline ends came to 15 bases. CDR3 nucleotide sequence: TGTGCCAGCAGTCCTCATAACCTCCTAACAGATACGCAGTATTTT. It yields the protein CASSPHNLLTDTQYF. The whole variable domain, filled in from reference TRBV28 and TRBJ2-3, reads DVKVTQSSRYLVKRTGEKVFLECVQDMDHENMFWYRQDPGLGLRLIYFSYDVKMKEKGDIPEGYSVSREKKERFSLILESASTNQTSMYLCASSPHNLLTDTQYFGPGTRLTVL.

This chain uses TRBV6-1 with TRBJ2-1; 8 bases map to TRBD2. Germline V gene data show CDR1 as MNHNS and CDR2 as SASEGT. This CDR3 contains 14 residues. V was clipped by 1 base and J by 6 bases; unmatched bases: 2. The DNA for the CDR3 is TGTGCCAGCAGTGAAGGACTAGCGTTCAATGAGCAGTTCTTC. Amino acid sequence: CASSEGLAFNEQFF.

This chain links TRBV7-2 with TRBJ2-3; possible D gene TRBD1, 6 bases. V lost 5 bases and J lost 4, with 10 bases in between. The CDR3 runs 13 residues. CDR1 is SGHTA and CDR2 is FQGNSA in the germline V gene. The CDR3 region is CASSNRVADTQYF. CDR3 in DNA: TGTGCCAGCAGCAACAGGGTGGCAGATACGCAGTATTTT.

This sequence joins TRBV6-5 and TRBJ2-3; 7 bases fit TRBD1. This CDR3 is built from 11 residues. V dropped 5 bases and J dropped 10; count of bases not matched to a gene: 3. CDR1 and CDR2 from the germline V gene are MNHEY and SVGAGI. CDR3 coding DNA: TGTGCCAGCAGTCTAGGACAGGCGCAGTATTTT. This encodes CASSLGQAQYF.

The chain carries TRBV19 and TRBJ1-2; 12 bases map to TRBD1. V lost 1 base, J lost 7 bases, and 7 bases stayed unmatched. CDR3 length equals 16 residues. Germline V gene sequence: CDR1 LNHDA, CDR2 SQIVND (reference sequence). The CDR3 reads CASSIVGTGGASGYTF. Written as DNA, the CDR3 is TGTGCCAGTAGTATAGTGGGGACAGGGGGCGCGTCTGGCTACACCTTC.

The chain is built from TRBV6-5 and TRBJ2-1; D gene ambiguous. This CDR3 contains 13 residues. Trimming left V 7 bases short and J 3 bases short, with 10 bases between. The germline V gene has CDR1 MNHEY and CDR2 SVGAGI. The CDR3 reads CASTPSRYNEQFF. In DNA, the CDR3 is TGTGCCAGCACCCCTTCGCGCTACAATGAGCAGTTCTTC.

The V and J genes are TRBV9 and TRBJ2-2; 10 bases are a match to TRBD2. V lost 4 bases to trimming and J lost 7 bases; unmatched junction nucleotides: 7. CDR3 length equals 15 residues. Germline assignment: CDR1 SGDLS and CDR2 YYNGEE. The CDR3 sequence: CASSPQLAGIGELFF. The CDR3 DNA sequence: TGTGCCAGCAGCCCACAACTAGCGGGGATCGGGGAGCTGTTTTTT. Variable domain in full (rest from reference TRBV9 and TRBJ2-2): DSGVTQTPKHLITATGQRVTLRCSPRSGDLSVYWYQQSLDQGLQFLIQYYNGEERAKGNILERFSAQQFPDLHSELNLSSLELGDSALYFCASSPQLAGIGELFFGEGSRLTVL.

The chain uses TRBV25-1 and TRBJ1-1, with 8 bases identical to TRBD1. With V trimmed by 5 bases and J by 3 bases, 5 bases remained unmatched. CDR1 and CDR2 (germline): MGHDK, SYGVNS. The CDR3 loop spans 14 amino acids. CDR3: CASSRTGWDTEAFF. The CDR3 DNA is TGTGCCAGCAGTAGGACAGGGTGGGACACTGAAGCTTTCTTT.